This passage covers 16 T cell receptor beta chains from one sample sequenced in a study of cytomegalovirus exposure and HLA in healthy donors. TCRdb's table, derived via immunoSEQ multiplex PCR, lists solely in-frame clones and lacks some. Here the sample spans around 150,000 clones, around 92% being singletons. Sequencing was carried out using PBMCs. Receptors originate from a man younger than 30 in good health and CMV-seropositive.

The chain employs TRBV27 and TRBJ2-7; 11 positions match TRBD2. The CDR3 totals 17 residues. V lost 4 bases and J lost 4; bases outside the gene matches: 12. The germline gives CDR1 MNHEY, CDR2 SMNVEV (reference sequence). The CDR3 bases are TGTGCCAGCAGTTCCCGACACGGGACTAGCGGTTTATACGAGCAGTACTTC. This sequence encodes CASSSRHGTSGLYEQYF.

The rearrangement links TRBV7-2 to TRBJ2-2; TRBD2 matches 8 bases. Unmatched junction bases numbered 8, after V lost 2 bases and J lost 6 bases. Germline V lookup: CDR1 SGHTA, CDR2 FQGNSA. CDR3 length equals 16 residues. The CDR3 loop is CASSLLREAPPGELFF. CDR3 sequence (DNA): TGTGCCAGCAGCTTACTGCGGGAGGCACCCCCCGGGGAGCTGTTTTTT.

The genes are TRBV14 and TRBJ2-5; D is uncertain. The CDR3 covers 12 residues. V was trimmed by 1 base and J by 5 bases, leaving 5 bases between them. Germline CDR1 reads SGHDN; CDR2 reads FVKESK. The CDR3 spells CASSQVRETQYF. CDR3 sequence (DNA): TGTGCCAGCAGCCAAGTCCGGGAGACCCAGTACTTC.

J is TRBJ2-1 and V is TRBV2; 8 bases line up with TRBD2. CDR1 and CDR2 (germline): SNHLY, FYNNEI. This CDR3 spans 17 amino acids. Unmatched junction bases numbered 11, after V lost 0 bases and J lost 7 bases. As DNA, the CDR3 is TGTGCCAGCAGTGAAGCTGAGGTGGCGGGAGGTATAAATGAGCAGTTCTTC. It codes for CASSEAEVAGGINEQFF.

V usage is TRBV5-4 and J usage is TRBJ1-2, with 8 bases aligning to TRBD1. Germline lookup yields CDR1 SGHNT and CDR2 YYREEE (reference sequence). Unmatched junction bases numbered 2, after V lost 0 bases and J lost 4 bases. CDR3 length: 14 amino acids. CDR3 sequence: CASSLVGQGYGYTF. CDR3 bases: TGTGCCAGCAGCTTGGTAGGACAGGGCTATGGCTACACCTTC.

As DNA, the CDR3 is TGTGCCAGCAGGGCCGGCAATCAGCCCCAGCATTTT. As protein: CASRAGNQPQHF. The chain combines TRBV25-1 with TRBJ1-5; no firm D call. This CDR3 comprises 12 residues. V shed 6 bases and J shed 2 bases, with 5 bases lying between them. The germline V gene encodes CDR1 MGHDK and CDR2 SYGVNS.

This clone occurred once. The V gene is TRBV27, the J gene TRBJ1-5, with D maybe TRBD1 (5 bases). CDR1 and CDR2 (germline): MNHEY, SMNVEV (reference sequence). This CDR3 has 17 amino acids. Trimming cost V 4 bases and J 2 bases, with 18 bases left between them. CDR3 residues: CASSSGEGRFGNQPQHF. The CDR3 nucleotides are TGTGCCAGCAGTTCCGGAGAGGGGAGGTTCGGCAATCAGCCCCAGCATTTT.

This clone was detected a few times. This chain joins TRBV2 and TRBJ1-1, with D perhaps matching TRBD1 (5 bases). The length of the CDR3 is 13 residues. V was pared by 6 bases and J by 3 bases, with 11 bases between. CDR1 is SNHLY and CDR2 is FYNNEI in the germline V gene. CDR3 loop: CASRTDTYTEAFF. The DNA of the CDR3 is TGTGCCAGCAGGACGGACACATACACTGAAGCTTTCTTT.

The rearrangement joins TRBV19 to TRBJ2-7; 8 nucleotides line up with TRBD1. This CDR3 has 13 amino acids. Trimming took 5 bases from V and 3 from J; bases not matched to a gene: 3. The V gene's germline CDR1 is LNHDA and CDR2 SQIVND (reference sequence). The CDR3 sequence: CASSGQGSYEQYF. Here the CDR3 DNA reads TGTGCCAGTAGTGGACAGGGTAGCTACGAGCAGTACTTC.

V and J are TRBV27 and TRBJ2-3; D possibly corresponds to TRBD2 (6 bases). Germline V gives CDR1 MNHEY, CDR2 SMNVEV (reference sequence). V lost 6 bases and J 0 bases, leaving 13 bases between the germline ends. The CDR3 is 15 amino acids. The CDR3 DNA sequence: TGTGCCAGCAGCCTAAGCGGGTATAGCACAGATACGCAGTATTTT. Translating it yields CASSLSGYSTDTQYF.

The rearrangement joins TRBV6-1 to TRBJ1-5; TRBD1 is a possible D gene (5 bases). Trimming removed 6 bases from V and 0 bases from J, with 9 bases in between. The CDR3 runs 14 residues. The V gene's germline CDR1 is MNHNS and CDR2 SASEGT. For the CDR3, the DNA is TGTGCCAGCAGACAGGACCATAGCAATCAGCCCCAGCATTTT. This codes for CASRQDHSNQPQHF.

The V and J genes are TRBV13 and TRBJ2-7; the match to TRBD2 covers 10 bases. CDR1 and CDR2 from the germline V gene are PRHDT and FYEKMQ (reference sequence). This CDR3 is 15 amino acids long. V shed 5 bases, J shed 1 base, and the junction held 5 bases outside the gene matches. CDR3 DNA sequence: TGTGCCAGCAGCAACAGCGGGAGGGGGTCCTACGAGCAGTACTTC. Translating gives CASSNSGRGSYEQYF.

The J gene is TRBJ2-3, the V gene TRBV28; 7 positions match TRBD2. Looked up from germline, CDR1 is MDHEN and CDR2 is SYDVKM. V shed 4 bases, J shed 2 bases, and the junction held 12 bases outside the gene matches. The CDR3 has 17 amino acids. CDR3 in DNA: TGTGCCAGCAGTTCTCCCTTTCGGCTAGCGGACACAGATACGCAGTATTTT. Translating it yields CASSSPFRLADTDTQYF.

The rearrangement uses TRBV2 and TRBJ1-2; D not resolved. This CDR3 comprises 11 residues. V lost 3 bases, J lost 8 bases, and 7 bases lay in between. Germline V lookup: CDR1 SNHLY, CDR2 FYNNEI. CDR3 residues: CASSDMGGYTF. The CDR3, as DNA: TGTGCCAGCAGTGATATGGGCGGCTACACCTTC.

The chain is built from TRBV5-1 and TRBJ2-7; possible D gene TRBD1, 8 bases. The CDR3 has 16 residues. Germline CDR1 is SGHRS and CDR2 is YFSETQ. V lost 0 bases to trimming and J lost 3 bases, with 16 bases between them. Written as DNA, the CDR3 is TGCGCCAGCAGCTTGGTTGGACAGGGAGGGTTCTACGAGCAGTACTTC. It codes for CASSLVGQGGFYEQYF.

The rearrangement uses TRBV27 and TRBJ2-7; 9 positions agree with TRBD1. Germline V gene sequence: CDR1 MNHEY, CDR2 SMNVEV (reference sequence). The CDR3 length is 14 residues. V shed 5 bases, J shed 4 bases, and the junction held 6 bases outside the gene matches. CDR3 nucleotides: TGTGCCAGCAGTCCCGGGACAGGGCTATACGAGCAGTACTTC. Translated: CASSPGTGLYEQYF.